The text below deals with one T cell receptor beta chain. Its antigen is unknown. Assay used: immunoSEQ multiplex PCR; TCRdb lists only in-frame clones, some missing. Of around 31,000 clones in the sample, 94% were seen once. This sample stems from a study of T cells in localized non-small cell lung cancer. Study-level results: Longer overall survival accompanied higher blood T cell density. Adjacent lung was found to contain a median approximately 60 of the top 100 tumor clones.

The V and J ends lost 3 bases and 0 bases respectively, with 6 bases between them. The CDR3 totals 14 residues. The V gene's germline CDR1 is KGHSH and CDR2 LQKENI. The source of this sequence is a woman aged 40-75 years with stage I lung adenocarcinoma. Sample: peripheral blood, taken before any cancer treatment. The chain uses TRBV18 and TRBJ1-3, with unresolved D. This CDR3 is CASSPMSSGNTIYF. Here the CDR3 DNA reads TGTGCCAGCTCACCTATGAGCTCTGGAAACACCATATATTTT.